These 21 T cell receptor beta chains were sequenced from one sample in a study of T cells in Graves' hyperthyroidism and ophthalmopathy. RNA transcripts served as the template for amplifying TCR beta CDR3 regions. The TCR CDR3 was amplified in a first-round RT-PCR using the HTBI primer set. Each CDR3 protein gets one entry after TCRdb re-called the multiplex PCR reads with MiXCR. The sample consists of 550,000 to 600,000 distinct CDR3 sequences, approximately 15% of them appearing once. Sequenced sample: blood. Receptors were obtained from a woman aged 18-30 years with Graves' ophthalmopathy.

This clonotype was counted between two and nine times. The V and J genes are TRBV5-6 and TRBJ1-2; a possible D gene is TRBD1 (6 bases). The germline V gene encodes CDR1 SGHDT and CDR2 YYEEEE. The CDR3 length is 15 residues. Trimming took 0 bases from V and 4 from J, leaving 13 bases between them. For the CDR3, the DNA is TGTGCCAGCAGCTTGGATTTCGGGGGGGCCTATGGCTACACCTTC. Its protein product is CASSLDFGGAYGYTF.

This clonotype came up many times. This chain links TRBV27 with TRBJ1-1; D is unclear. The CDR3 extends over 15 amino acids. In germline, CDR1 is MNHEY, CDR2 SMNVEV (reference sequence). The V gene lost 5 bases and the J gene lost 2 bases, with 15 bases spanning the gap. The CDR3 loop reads CASSPWGKGNTEAFF. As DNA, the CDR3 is TGTGCCAGCAGTCCCTGGGGTAAGGGAAACACTGAAGCTTTCTTT.

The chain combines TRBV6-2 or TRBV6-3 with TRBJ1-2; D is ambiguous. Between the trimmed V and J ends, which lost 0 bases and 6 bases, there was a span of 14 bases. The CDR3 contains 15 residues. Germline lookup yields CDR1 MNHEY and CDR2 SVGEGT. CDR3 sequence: CASSYSNPARDGYTF. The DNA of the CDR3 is TGTGCCAGCAGTTACTCGAACCCGGCTAGGGATGGCTACACCTTC.

CDR3 sequence (DNA): TGCAGTGCTAGGCGGGCCCCGGGAAACAATGAGCAGTTCTTC. As protein: CSARRAPGNNEQFF. The rearrangement uses TRBV20-1 and TRBJ2-1, with D possibly being TRBD2 (5 bases). The germline gives CDR1 DFQATT, CDR2 SNEGSKA (reference sequence). The V gene lost 3 bases and the J gene lost 5 bases, with 14 bases spanning the gap. The CDR3 extends over 14 amino acids.

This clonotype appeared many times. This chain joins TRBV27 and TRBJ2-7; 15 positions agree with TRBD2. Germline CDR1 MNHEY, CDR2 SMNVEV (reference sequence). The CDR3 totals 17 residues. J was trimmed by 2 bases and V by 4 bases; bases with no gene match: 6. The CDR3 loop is CASSWTSGRAPPYEQYF. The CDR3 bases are TGTGCCAGCAGTTGGACTAGCGGGAGGGCCCCGCCCTACGAGCAGTACTTC.

The CDR3: CASSLREGGLGKTHSYEQYF. The CDR3 coding sequence is TGTGCCAGCAGCTTAAGAGAGGGGGGGTTGGGGAAGACCCACTCCTACGAGCAGTACTTC. The chain uses TRBV7-9 and TRBJ2-7, with D possibly TRBD2 on 7 matching bases. Germline CDR1 SEHNR, CDR2 FQNEAQ (reference sequence). This CDR3 region has 20 residues. Deletions cut 2 bases from V and 0 bases from J, with 26 bases between. The full variable domain, completed using reference TRBV7-9 and TRBJ2-7, is DTGVSQNPRHKITKRGQNVTFRCDPISEHNRLYWYRQTLGQGPEFLTYFQNEAQLEKSRLLSDRFSAERPKGSFSTLEIQRTEQGDSAMYLCASSLREGGLGKTHSYEQYFGPGTRLTVT.

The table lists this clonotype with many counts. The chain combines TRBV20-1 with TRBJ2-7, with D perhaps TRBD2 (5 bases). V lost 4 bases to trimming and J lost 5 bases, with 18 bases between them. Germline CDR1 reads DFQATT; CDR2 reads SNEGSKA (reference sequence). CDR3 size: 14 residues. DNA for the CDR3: TGCAGTGCTACCCGCTGGGGTACGGGGAACGAGCAGTACTTC. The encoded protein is CSATRWGTGNEQYF.

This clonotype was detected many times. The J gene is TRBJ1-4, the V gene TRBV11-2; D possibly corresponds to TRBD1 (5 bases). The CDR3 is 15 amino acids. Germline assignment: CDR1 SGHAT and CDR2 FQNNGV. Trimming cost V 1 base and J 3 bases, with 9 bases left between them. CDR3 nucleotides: TGTGCCAGCAGCTTAGCGTTCAGGGCTAATGAAAAACTGTTTTTT. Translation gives CASSLAFRANEKLFF.

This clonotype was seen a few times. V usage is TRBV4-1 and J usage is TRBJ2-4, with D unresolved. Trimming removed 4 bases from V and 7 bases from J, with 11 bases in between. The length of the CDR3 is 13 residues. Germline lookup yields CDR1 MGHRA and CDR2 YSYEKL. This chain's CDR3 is CASSRQLGNIQYF. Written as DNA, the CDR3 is TGCGCCAGCAGCCGGCAATTGGGCAACATTCAGTACTTC.

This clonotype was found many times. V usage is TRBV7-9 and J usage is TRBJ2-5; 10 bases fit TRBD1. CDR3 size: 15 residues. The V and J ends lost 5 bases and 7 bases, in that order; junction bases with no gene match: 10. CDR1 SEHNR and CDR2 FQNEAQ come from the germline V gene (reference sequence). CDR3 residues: CASSPPGQGSGTQYF. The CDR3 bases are TGTGCCAGCAGCCCCCCGGGACAGGGGTCAGGGACCCAGTACTTC.

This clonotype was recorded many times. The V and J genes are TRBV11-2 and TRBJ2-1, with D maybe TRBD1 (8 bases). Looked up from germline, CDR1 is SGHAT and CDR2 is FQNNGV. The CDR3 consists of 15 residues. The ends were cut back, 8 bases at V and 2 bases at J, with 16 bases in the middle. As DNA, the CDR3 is TGTGCCAGCTGTCTAACAGGGGGGGCCTACAATGAGCAGTTCTTC. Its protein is CASCLTGGAYNEQFF.

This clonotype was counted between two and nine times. This CDR3 reads CASGWAIDPFLSGYTF. The DNA for the CDR3 is TGTGCTAGTGGTTGGGCGATCGACCCTTTCCTATCTGGCTACACCTTC. The chain carries TRBV12-5 and TRBJ1-2, with no clear D. V lost 4 bases, J lost 7 bases, and 22 bases lay in between. This CDR3 is built from 16 residues. CDR1 and CDR2 from the germline V gene are LGHNT and FRNRAP.

CDR3 sequence: CASRSTGTGRIISSDEQFF. The CDR3 nucleotides are TGTGCCAGCAGATCCACCGGGACAGGGCGAATAATTAGTTCGGATGAGCAGTTCTTC. The chain links TRBV5-6 to TRBJ2-1, with 9 bases matching TRBD1. Trimming took 5 bases from V and 8 from J; bases not matched to a gene: 23. This CDR3 is 19 amino acids long. Germline V gene lookup returns CDR1 SGHDT and CDR2 YYEEEE.

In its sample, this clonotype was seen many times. CDR3 coding DNA: TGTGCCTGGGATAGCGGGGTCAGGGGGAATGAGCAGTTCTTC. Its translation is CAWDSGVRGNEQFF. The V gene is TRBV30, the J gene TRBJ2-1; weak D call: TRBD2 (8 bases). The ends were cut back, 5 bases at V and 7 bases at J, with 18 bases in the middle. The CDR3 contains 14 residues. From germline, CDR1 is GTSNPN and CDR2 SVGIG (reference sequence).

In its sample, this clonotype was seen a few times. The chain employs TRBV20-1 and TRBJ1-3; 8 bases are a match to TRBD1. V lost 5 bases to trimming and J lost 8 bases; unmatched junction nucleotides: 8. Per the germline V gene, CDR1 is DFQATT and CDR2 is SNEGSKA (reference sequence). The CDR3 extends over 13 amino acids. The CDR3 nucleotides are TGCAGTGCTCCAACGGACAGGGACGACACCATATATTTT. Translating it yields CSAPTDRDDTIYF.

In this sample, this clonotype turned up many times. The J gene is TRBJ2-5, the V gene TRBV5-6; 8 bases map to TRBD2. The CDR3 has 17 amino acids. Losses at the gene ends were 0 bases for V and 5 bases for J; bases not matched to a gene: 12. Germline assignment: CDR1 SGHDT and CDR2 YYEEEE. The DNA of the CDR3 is TGTGCCAGCAGCTTGGCCGTGCCGTCGGGGGGGCGGGAGACCCAGTACTTC. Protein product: CASSLAVPSGGRETQYF.

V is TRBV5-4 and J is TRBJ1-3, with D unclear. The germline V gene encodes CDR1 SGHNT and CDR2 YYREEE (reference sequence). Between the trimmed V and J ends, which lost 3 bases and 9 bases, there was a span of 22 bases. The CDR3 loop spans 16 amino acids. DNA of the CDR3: TGTGCCAGCAGCTCCCCCGGCGGATCCCTCGGGAGCACCATATATTTT. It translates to CASSSPGGSLGSTIYF.

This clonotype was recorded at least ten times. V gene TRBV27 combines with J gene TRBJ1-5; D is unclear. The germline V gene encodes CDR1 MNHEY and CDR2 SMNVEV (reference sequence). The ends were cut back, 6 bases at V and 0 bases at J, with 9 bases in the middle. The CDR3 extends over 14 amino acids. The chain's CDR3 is CASSLGYSNQPQHF. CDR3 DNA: TGTGCCAGCAGCTTAGGTTATAGCAATCAGCCCCAGCATTTT.

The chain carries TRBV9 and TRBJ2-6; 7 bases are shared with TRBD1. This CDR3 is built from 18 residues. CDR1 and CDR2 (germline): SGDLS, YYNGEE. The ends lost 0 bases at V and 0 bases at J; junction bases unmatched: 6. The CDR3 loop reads CASSVAYRGSSGANVLTF. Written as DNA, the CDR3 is TGTGCCAGCAGCGTAGCTTACAGGGGCTCCTCTGGGGCCAACGTCCTGACTTTC.

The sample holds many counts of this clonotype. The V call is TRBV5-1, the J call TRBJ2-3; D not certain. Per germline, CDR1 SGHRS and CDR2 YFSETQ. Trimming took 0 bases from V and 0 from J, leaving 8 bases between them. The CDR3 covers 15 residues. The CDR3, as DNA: TGCGCCAGCAGCTTGGCGGACCAGAGCACAGATACGCAGTATTTT. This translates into CASSLADQSTDTQYF.

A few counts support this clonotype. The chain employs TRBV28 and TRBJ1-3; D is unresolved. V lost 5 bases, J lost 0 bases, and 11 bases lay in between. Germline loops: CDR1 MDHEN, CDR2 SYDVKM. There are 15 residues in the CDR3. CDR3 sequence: CASSGRWVSGNTIYF. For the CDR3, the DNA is TGTGCCAGCAGTGGCCGGTGGGTCTCTGGAAACACCATATATTTT.